Each of the 18 T cell receptor beta chains below was sequenced from the same sample in a study of T cells in Graves' hyperthyroidism and ophthalmopathy. Template material for amplifying TCR beta CDR3 regions consisted of RNA transcripts. The TCR CDR3 first-round RT-PCR relied on the HTBI primer set. TCRdb reprocessed the multiplex PCR reads via MiXCR and lists one record per CDR3 protein. This table has hundreds of thousands of distinct CDR3 sequences, about 14% appearing once. The sample comprised blood. The receptors here all came from a woman in her thirties or forties with Graves' ophthalmopathy.

This clonotype was seen many times. The V call is TRBV28, the J call TRBJ1-1; tentatively, D is TRBD1 (5 bases). Germline assignment: CDR1 MDHEN and CDR2 SYDVKM. The CDR3 has 12 residues. V lost 2 bases, J lost 13 bases, and 14 bases lay in between. The CDR3 DNA sequence: TGTGCCAGCAGTTTACGGGGGGTTGACGGTTTCTTT. It translates to CASSLRGVDGFF.

Many counts were recorded for this clonotype. The genes are TRBV9 and TRBJ2-5; D unresolved. CDR3 length: 15 residues. Trimming left V 0 bases short and J 2 bases short, with 11 bases between. CDR1 and CDR2 from the germline V gene are SGDLS and YYNGEE. The CDR3 sequence is CASSVGTLGQETQYF. Here the CDR3 DNA reads TGTGCCAGCAGCGTAGGCACCCTGGGGCAAGAGACCCAGTACTTC.

The genes are TRBV19 and TRBJ1-5, with D unresolved. Trimming cost V 3 bases and J 7 bases, with 13 bases left between them. CDR3 length: 14 amino acids. Germline V gene data show CDR1 as LNHDA and CDR2 as SQIVND (reference sequence). The CDR3 reads CASSIFDSLQPQHF. CDR3 DNA sequence: TGTGCCAGTAGTATCTTCGACTCCCTGCAGCCCCAGCATTTT.

This clonotype was observed many times. The rearrangement uses TRBV29-1 and TRBJ2-5; 10 bases fit TRBD1. Germline V gives CDR1 SQVTM, CDR2 ANQGSEA. This CDR3 comprises 13 residues. V dropped 3 bases and J dropped 3; count of bases not matched to a gene: 1. In DNA, the CDR3 is TGCAGCGTTGATGGGACAGGGGAAGAGACCCAGTACTTC. This sequence encodes CSVDGTGEETQYF.

This clonotype was detected ten times or more. The chain couples TRBV7-2 to TRBJ2-2; the match to TRBD1 covers 8 bases. V was pared by 2 bases and J by 5 bases, with 7 bases of the junction left unmatched. The CDR3 is 16 amino acids. Looked up from germline, CDR1 is SGHTA and CDR2 is FQGNSA. CDR3 region: CASSLPTGAWTGELFF. CDR3 in DNA: TGTGCCAGCAGCTTACCGACAGGGGCATGGACCGGGGAGCTGTTTTTT.

This clonotype was found many times. The gene calls are TRBV12-3 or TRBV12-4 and TRBJ1-2, with unresolved D. CDR3 length: 15 residues. V dropped 3 bases and J dropped 3 bases, with 14 bases sitting between them. In DNA form, the CDR3 reads TGTGCCAGCAGTTTCACCCGACGGGTACACTATGGCTACACCTTC. Protein sequence: CASSFTRRVHYGYTF.

The chain couples TRBV20-1 to TRBJ1-1; 8 nucleotides line up with TRBD1. V shed 0 bases and J 6 bases; nucleotides not matched to a gene: 3. Per germline, CDR1 DFQATT and CDR2 SNEGSKA (reference sequence). The CDR3 extends over 13 amino acids. The CDR3 sequence: CSAREDRVAEAFF. The CDR3 nucleotides are TGCAGTGCTAGAGAGGACAGGGTGGCTGAAGCTTTCTTT.

This clonotype was detected ten times or more. The V call is TRBV27, the J call TRBJ1-2; unclear D gene. Germline assignment: CDR1 MNHEY and CDR2 SMNVEV (reference sequence). This CDR3 has 14 amino acids. Trimming took 1 base from V and 6 from J, leaving 12 bases between them. The CDR3 nucleotides are TGTGCCAGCAGTTTATACGGGTCTGGGCATGGCTACACCTTC. Translating gives CASSLYGSGHGYTF.

This clonotype was observed at least ten times. The J gene is TRBJ1-1, the V gene TRBV28; D not certain. The CDR3 spans 15 residues. Germline CDR1 is MDHEN and CDR2 is SYDVKM. V lost 2 bases to trimming and J lost 5 bases, with 15 bases between them. CDR3 DNA sequence: TGTGCCAGCAGTTTAAGACATTTATCGAGAACTGAAGCTTTCTTT. Residues: CASSLRHLSRTEAFF.

This clonotype was recorded many times. The chain carries TRBV10-3 and TRBJ1-2; no clear D gene. V dropped 8 bases and J dropped 8 bases, with 15 bases sitting between them. This CDR3 has 12 amino acids. Germline values: CDR1 ENHRY, CDR2 SYGVKD. The CDR3 loop is CAIPRQDSGYTF. For the CDR3, the DNA is TGTGCCATCCCCAGGCAGGACTCGGGCTACACCTTC.

This clonotype was counted ten times or more. The gene calls are TRBV28 and TRBJ2-7; 8 nucleotides line up with TRBD2. V lost 2 bases to trimming and J lost 4 bases; unmatched junction nucleotides: 10. This CDR3 spans 16 amino acids. Per germline, CDR1 MDHEN and CDR2 SYDVKM. For the CDR3, the DNA is TGTGCCAGCAGTTTACGCGGCCCTGGCGGGGGGTACGAGCAGTACTTC. Translating it yields CASSLRGPGGGYEQYF.

This clonotype was counted at least ten times. This chain connects TRBV6-1 to TRBJ1-1; 7 positions agree with TRBD1. Trimming removed 4 bases from V and 1 base from J; junction bases left unmatched: 6. CDR1 is MNHNS and CDR2 is SASEGT in the germline V gene. The CDR3 consists of 15 residues. CDR3 region: CASSAPGTANTEAFF. For the CDR3, the DNA is TGTGCCAGCAGTGCCCCCGGGACAGCGAACACTGAAGCTTTCTTT.

This clonotype was seen many times. The chain is built from TRBV10-3 and TRBJ2-5; D remains ambiguous. The CDR3 spans 15 residues. V was pared by 4 bases and J by 1 base, with 13 bases between. The germline gives CDR1 ENHRY, CDR2 SYGVKD. CDR3 DNA: TGTGCCATCAGTGCCCTGGTGGACCCCCAAGAGACCCAGTACTTC. Translation: CAISALVDPQETQYF.

This clonotype was observed a handful of times. This chain uses TRBV11-1 with TRBJ2-7; 14 positions match TRBD2. CDR1 and CDR2 from the germline V gene are SGHAT and FQDESV (reference sequence). The CDR3 is 16 residues long. V lost 5 bases to trimming and J lost 3 bases; unmatched junction nucleotides: 6. The CDR3 region has the DNA TGTGCCAGCAGCCTGACAGGACTAGCGGGAGGCTACGAGCAGTACTTC. Protein product: CASSLTGLAGGYEQYF.

This clonotype was picked up many times. The J gene is TRBJ2-2, the V gene TRBV25-1, with D unresolved. Trimming removed 4 bases at V and 5 bases at J, with 8 bases between. The CDR3 consists of 13 residues. Germline V CDR1 and CDR2: MGHDK, SYGVNS. Here the CDR3 reads CASSGDVTGELFF. In DNA, the CDR3 is TGTGCCAGCAGTGGAGACGTTACCGGGGAGCTGTTTTTT. The full variable domain, with the rest looked up from reference TRBV25-1 and TRBJ2-2, is EADIYQTPRYLVIGTGKKITLECSQTMGHDKMYWYQQDPGMELHLIHYSYGVNSTEKGDLSSESTVSRIRTEHFPLTLESARPSHTSQYLCASSGDVTGELFFGEGSRLTVL.

This clonotype was detected many times. The CDR3 nucleotides read TGTGCCAGCAGCCGGGGGACAGGGGGCCACTATGGCTACACCTTC. Translating gives CASSRGTGGHYGYTF. The chain recombines TRBV16 with TRBJ1-2, with 12 bases lining up with TRBD1. Germline trimming cut 4 bases from V and 3 bases from J; bases unmatched to any gene: 3. Germline V CDR1 and CDR2: KGHSY, FQNENV. The CDR3 is made up of 15 amino acids.

This clonotype was observed at least ten times. V gene TRBV5-1 combines with J gene TRBJ1-1, with TRBD1 matching over 8 bases. Germline V gene sequence: CDR1 SGHRS, CDR2 YFSETQ. This CDR3 has 15 amino acids. V trimming: 4 bases; J trimming: 4 bases; junction bases outside the gene matches: 9. The CDR3 DNA reads TGCGCCAGCAGCGGGAGGACAGGGACGGCCACTGAAGCTTTCTTT. Its translation is CASSGRTGTATEAFF.

This clonotype was counted at least ten times. The chain combines TRBV27 with TRBJ2-7; 11 positions agree with TRBD2. Losses at the gene ends were 3 bases for V and 2 bases for J; bases not matched to a gene: 0. The V gene's germline CDR1 is MNHEY and CDR2 SMNVEV (reference sequence). There are 14 residues in the CDR3. This CDR3 is CASSFSGRAYEQYF. CDR3 DNA: TGTGCCAGCAGTTTTAGCGGGAGGGCCTACGAGCAGTACTTC.